This TCR beta chain originates from a study of T-cell memory formation after mild COVID-19. Study results and caveats: Pre-infection memory already had some responding clones, implying cross-reactive memory joined.

The CDR3 loop spans 15 amino acids. Trimming took 1 base from V and 8 from J; bases not matched to a gene: 8. Germline CDR1 is SGDLS and CDR2 is YYNGEE. Of note for this clonotype: Its specificity is unknown.

Via MiXCR, TCRdb re-called the 5' RACE reads, giving one row per CDR3 protein. The table has about 400,000 distinct CDR3 sequences, approximately 14% seen once. The V gene is TRBV9, the J gene TRBJ2-1; TRBD2 matches at 8 bases. Material: PBMCs or a T cell subset sorted from them (not recorded which). This clonotype was sampled from a man in his late teens or twenties who had mild COVID-19 (a few samples of this study predate the infection). Cell type and time point are not known. CDR3 sequence: CASSVHGGAIDEQFF. The CDR3 DNA reads TGTGCCAGCAGCGTACACGGGGGGGCGATCGATGAGCAGTTCTTC.